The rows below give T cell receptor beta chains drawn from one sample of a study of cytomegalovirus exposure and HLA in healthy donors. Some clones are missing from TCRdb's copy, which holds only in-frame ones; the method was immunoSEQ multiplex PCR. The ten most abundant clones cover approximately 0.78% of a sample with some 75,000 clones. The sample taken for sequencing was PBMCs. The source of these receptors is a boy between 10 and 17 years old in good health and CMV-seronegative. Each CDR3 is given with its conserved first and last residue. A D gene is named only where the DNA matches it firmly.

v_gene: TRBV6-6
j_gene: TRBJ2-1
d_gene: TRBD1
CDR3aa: CASRPGQGVNEQFF
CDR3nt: TGTGCCAGCAGACCGGGACAGGGGGTGAATGAGCAGTTCTTC

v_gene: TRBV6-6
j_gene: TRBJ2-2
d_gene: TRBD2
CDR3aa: CASGGLANTGELFF
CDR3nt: TGTGCCAGCGGGGGACTAGCGAACACCGGGGAGCTGTTTTTT

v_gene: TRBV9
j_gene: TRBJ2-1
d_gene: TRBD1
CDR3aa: CASSVAGRGLDEQFF
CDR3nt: TGTGCCAGCAGCGTAGCGGGCAGGGGGCTGGATGAGCAGTTCTTC

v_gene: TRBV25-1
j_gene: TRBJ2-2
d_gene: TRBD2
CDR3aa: CASSEIAGGSGELFF
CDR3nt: TGTGCCAGCAGTGAAATAGCGGGGGGTTCGGGGGAGCTGTTTTTT

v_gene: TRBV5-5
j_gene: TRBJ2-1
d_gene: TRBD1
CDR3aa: CASSLGPGGTEQFF
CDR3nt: TGTGCCAGCAGCTTGGGGCCAGGGGGCACTGAGCAGTTCTTC

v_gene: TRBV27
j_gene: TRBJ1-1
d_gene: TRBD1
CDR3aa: CASSLVDRGPTEAFF
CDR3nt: TGTGCCAGCAGTTTAGTGGACAGGGGGCCCACTGAAGCTTTCTTT

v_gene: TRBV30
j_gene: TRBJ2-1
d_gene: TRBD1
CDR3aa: CAWSGKGQGRHEQFF
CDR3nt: TGTGCCTGGAGTGGTAAGGGACAGGGTAGGCATGAGCAGTTCTTC

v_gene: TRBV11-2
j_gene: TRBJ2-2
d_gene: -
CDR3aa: CASSSPVGPGDTGELFF
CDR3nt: TGTGCCAGCAGCTCCCCCGTGGGACCGGGGGACACCGGGGAGCTGTTTTTT

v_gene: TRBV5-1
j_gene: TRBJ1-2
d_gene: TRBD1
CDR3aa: CASSFGQGALYGYTF
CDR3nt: TGCGCCAGCAGCTTTGGACAGGGGGCACTCTATGGCTACACCTTC

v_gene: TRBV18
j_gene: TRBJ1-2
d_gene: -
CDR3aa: CASSPSGSNYGYTF
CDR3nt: TGTGCCAGCTCACCATCGGGTTCGAACTATGGCTACACCTTC

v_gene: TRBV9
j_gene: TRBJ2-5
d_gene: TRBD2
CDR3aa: CASSVGLARIAYQETQYF
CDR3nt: TGTGCCAGCAGCGTAGGACTAGCCAGGATCGCGTACCAAGAGACCCAGTACTTC

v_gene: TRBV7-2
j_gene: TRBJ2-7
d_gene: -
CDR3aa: CASSPRDTAYEQYF
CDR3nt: TGTGCCAGCAGCCCCCGGGACACCGCCTACGAGCAGTACTTC

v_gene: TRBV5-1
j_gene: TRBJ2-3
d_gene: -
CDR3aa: CASSLQGGRGTDTQYF
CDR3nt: TGCGCCAGCAGCTTGCAGGGGGGCCGTGGCACAGATACGCAGTATTTT

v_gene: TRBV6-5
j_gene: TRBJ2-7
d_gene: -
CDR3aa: CASSHNYEQYF
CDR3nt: TGTGCCAGCAGCCACAACTACGAGCAGTACTTC

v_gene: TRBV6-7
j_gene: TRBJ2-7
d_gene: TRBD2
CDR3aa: CASRPTSGSLSGEQYF
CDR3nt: TGTGCCAGCAGACCGACTAGCGGGAGCCTCTCGGGGGAGCAGTACTTC

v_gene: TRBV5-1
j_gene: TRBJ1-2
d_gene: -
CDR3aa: CASSLHPGRADYGYTF
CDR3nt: TGCGCCAGCAGCTTGCACCCTGGTCGGGCGGACTATGGTTACACCTTC

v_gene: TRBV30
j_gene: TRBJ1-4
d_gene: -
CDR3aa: CAWSTGVGGEKLFF
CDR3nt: TGTGCCTGGAGTACGGGGGTTGGGGGGGAAAAACTGTTTTTT

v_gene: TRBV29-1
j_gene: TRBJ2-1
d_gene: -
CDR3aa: CSVLRLSYNEQFF
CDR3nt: TGCAGCGTTCTGAGGTTATCCTACAATGAGCAGTTCTTC

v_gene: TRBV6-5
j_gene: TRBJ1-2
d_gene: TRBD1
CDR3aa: CASKDRVARGYTF
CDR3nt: TGTGCCAGCAAGGACAGGGTCGCGAGAGGCTACACCTTC

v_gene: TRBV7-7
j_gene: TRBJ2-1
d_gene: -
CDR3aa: CASSLSSYNEQFF
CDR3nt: TGTGCCAGCAGCTTATCGTCTTACAATGAGCAGTTCTTC

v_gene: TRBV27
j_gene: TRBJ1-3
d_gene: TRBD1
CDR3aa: CASSPGTGNGNTIYF
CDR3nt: TGTGCCAGCAGCCCCGGGACAGGGAACGGAAACACCATATATTTT

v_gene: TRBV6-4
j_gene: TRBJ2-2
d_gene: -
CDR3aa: CASSDSPANTGELFF
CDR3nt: TGTGCCAGCAGTGACTCGCCGGCGAACACCGGGGAGCTGTTTTTT

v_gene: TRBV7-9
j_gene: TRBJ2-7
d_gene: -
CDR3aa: CASSLSQGRYEQYF
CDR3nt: TGTGCCAGCAGCTTATCTCAGGGTAGATACGAGCAGTACTTC

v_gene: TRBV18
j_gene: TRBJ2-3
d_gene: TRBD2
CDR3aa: CASSPQRTSGRDTQYF
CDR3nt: TGTGCCAGCTCACCCCAACGCACTAGCGGGAGGGATACGCAGTATTTT

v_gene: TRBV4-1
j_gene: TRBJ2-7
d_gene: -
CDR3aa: CASSFSSANYEQYF
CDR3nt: TGCGCCAGCAGCTTCTCTAGCGCCAACTACGAGCAGTACTTC

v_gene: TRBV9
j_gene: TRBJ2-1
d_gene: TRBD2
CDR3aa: CASSPRLAGDISSYNEQFF
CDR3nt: TGTGCCAGCAGCCCTCGACTAGCGGGGGACATTAGCTCCTACAATGAGCAGTTCTTC

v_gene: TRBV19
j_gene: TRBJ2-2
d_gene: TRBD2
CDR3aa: CASSPYRQSGRMAGELFF
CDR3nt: TGTGCCAGTAGTCCCTATCGGCAGAGCGGGAGGATGGCCGGGGAGCTGTTTTTT

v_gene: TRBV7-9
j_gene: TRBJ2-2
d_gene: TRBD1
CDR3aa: CASSQRMGQGNTGELFF
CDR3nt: TGTGCCAGCAGCCAAAGGATGGGACAGGGGAACACCGGGGAGCTGTTTTTT

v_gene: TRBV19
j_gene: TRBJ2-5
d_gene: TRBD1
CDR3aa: CASSRQGAKETQYF
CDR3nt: TGTGCCAGTAGTAGACAGGGGGCGAAGGAGACCCAGTACTTC

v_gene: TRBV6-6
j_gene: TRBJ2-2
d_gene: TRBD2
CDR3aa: CASSDRDYHTGELFF
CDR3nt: TGTGCCAGCAGTGACCGGGACTATCACACCGGGGAGCTGTTTTTT

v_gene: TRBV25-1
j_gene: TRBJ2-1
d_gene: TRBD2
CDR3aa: CASSEVRLAAYNEQFF
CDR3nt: TGTGCCAGCAGTGAAGTTCGACTAGCGGCTTACAATGAGCAGTTCTTC

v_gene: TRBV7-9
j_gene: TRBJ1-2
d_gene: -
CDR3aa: CASSFLRDTYGYTF
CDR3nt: TGTGCCAGCAGCTTCCTCCGGGATACATATGGCTACACCTTC

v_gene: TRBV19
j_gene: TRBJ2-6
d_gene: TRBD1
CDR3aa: CASRSQTGGEVSGANVLTF
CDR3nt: TGTGCCAGTAGGTCTCAGACAGGGGGCGAAGTCTCTGGGGCCAACGTCCTGACTTTC

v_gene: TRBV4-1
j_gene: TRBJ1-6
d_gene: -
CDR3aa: CASSQESGWGYSPLHF
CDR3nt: TGCGCCAGCAGCCAAGAGAGCGGCTGGGGTTACTCACCCCTACACTTT

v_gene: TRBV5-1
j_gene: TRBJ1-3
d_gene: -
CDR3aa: CASSWDIRSGNTIYF
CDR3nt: TGCGCCAGCAGCTGGGACATTCGCTCTGGAAACACCATATATTTT

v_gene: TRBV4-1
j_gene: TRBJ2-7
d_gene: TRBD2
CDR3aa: CASSQGLAGAYEQYF
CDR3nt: TGCGCCAGCAGCCAAGGACTAGCGGGAGCCTACGAGCAGTACTTC

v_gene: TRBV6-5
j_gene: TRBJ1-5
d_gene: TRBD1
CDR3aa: CASSSPTGNQPQHF
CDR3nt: TGTGCCAGCAGTTCTCCGACAGGGAATCAGCCCCAGCATTTT

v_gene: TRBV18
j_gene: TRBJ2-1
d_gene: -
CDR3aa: CASSPSAGEQFF
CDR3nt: TGTGCCAGCTCACCTTCCGCGGGTGAGCAGTTCTTC

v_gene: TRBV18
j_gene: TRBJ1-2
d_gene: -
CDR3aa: CASSPPQASFYGYTF
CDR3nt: TGTGCCAGCTCACCACCACAGGCTTCCTTCTATGGCTACACCTTC

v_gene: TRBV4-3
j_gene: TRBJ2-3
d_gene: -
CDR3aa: CASSQDSRGEDKQYF
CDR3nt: TGCGCCAGCAGCCAAGATTCCAGGGGTGAAGATAAGCAGTATTTT

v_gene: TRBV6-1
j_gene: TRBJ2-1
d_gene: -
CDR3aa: CASSEGGNWREQFF
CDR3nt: TGTGCCAGCAGTGAAGGAGGTAACTGGCGCGAGCAGTTCTTC

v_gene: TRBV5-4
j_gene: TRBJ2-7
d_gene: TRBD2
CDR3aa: CASSLAAEQYF
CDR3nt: TGTGCCAGCAGCCTAGCGGCTGAGCAGTACTTC

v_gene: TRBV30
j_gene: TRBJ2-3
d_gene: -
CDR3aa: CAWSVGTSTDTQYF
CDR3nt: TGTGCCTGGAGCGTAGGGACTAGCACAGATACGCAGTATTTT

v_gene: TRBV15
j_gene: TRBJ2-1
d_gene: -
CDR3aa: CATSKSGSSYNEQFF
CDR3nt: TGTGCCACCAGCAAGAGCGGCAGCTCCTACAATGAGCAGTTCTTC

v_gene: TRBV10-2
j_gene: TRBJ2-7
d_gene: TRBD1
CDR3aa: CASSELRTGPDEQYF
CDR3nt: TGCGCCAGCAGTGAGTTGAGGACAGGTCCCGACGAGCAGTACTTC

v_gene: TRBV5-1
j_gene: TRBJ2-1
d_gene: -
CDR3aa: CASEAGTTTYNEQFF
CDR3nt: TGCGCCAGCGAGGCGGGGACCACCACCTACAATGAGCAGTTCTTC

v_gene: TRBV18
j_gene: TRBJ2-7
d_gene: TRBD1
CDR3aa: CASSPQTGARYEQYF
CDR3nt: TGTGCCAGCTCACCACAGACAGGGGCACGGTACGAGCAGTACTTC

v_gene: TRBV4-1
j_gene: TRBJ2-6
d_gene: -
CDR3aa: CASSQRQVFSGANVLTF
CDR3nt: TGCGCCAGCAGCCAAAGACAGGTTTTCTCTGGGGCCAACGTCCTGACTTTC

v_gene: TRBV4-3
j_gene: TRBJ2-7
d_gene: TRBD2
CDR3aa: CASSQGLAGNSYEQYF
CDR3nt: TGCGCCAGCAGCCAAGGGCTAGCGGGCAACTCCTACGAGCAGTACTTC

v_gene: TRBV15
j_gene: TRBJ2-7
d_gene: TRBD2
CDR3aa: CATSSSLRTSGRAREQYF
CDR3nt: TGTGCCACCAGCAGTAGCCTACGGACTAGCGGGAGGGCCCGCGAGCAGTACTTC

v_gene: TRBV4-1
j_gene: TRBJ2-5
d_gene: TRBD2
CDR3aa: CASSPHGTSGGPAETQYF
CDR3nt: TGCGCCAGCAGCCCCCACGGGACTAGCGGGGGACCTGCGGAGACCCAGTACTTC

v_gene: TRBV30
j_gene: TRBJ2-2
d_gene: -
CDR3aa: CAWRAKGGNTGELFF
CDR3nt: TGTGCCTGGAGGGCTAAAGGGGGGAACACCGGGGAGCTGTTTTTT

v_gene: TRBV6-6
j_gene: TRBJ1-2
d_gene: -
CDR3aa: CASSDLGGFDGYTF
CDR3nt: TGTGCCAGCAGTGACCTTGGGGGGTTCGATGGCTACACCTTC

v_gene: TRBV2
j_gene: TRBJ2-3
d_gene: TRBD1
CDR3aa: CASSEAGGGIDTQYF
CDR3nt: TGTGCCAGCAGTGAAGCAGGGGGCGGAATAGATACGCAGTATTTT